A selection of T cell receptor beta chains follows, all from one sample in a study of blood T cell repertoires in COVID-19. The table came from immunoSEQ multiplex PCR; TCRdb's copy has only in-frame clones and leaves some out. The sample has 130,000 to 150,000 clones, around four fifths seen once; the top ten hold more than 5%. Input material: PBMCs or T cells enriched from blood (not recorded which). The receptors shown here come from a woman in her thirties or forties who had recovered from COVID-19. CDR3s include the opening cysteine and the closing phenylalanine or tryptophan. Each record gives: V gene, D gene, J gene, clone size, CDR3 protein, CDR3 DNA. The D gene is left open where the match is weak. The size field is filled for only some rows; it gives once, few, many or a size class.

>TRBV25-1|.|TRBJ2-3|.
CASSLAKSTDTQYF
TGTGCCAGCAGTCTAGCGAAAAGCACAGATACGCAGTATTTT
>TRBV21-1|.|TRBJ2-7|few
CASSEAGTGSFEQYF
TGTGCCAGCAGCGAAGCCGGGACAGGGTCGTTCGAGCAGTACTTC
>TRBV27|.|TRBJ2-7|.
CASSFTGSSYEQYF
TGTGCCAGCAGTTTCACAGGGTCATCCTACGAGCAGTACTTC
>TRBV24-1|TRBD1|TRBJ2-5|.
CATRDRDKETQYF
TGTGCCACCAGGGACAGGGATAAAGAGACCCAGTACTTC
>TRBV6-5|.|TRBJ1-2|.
CASSSPAGAVNYGYTF
TGTGCCAGCAGTTCCCCGGCAGGGGCTGTAAACTATGGCTACACCTTC
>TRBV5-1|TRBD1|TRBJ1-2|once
CASSWGTGHDGYTF
TGCGCCAGCAGCTGGGGGACAGGACATGATGGCTACACCTTC
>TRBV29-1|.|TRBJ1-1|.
CSVTKQGSGAFF
TGCAGCGTTACGAAACAGGGTTCGGGAGCTTTCTTT
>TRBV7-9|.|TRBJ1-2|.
CASSLGQANYGYTF
TGTGCCAGCAGCTTAGGACAGGCAAACTATGGCTACACCTTC
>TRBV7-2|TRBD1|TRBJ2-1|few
CASSLSRQGFNEQFF
TGTGCCAGCAGCTTAAGCCGACAGGGGTTCAACGAGCAGTTCTTC
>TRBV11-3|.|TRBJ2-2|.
CASSLDHTLELFF
TGTGCCAGCAGCTTAGATCATACTTTGGAGCTGTTTTTT
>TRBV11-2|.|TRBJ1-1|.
CASSFPSQGEAFF
TGTGCCAGCAGCTTCCCCTCACAGGGTGAAGCTTTCTTT
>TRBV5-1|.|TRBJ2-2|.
CASCRDINTGELFF
TGCGCCAGCTGCCGGGACATCAACACCGGGGAGCTGTTTTTT
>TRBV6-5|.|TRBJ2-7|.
CASSTPGSRGEQYF
TGTGCCAGCAGTACCCCGGGATCCAGGGGAGAGCAGTACTTC
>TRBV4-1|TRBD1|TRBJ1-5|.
CASSHPKGTGSEGNQPQHF
TGCGCCAGCAGCCACCCCAAGGGGACAGGGTCGGAGGGCAATCAGCCCCAGCATTTT
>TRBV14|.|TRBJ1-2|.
CASSQVHAGFSYGYTF
TGTGCCAGCAGCCAAGTTCATGCAGGGTTCAGCTATGGCTACACCTTC
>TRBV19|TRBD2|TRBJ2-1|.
CASSTIAGGPLEQFF
TGTGCCAGTAGTACCATAGCGGGAGGGCCACTTGAGCAGTTCTTC
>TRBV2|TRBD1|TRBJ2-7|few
CASIEGQGNNEQYF
TGTGCCAGCATCGAGGGACAGGGTAACAACGAGCAGTACTTC
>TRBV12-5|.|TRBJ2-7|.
CASGLSGEDYEQYF
TGTGCTAGTGGTTTGTCCGGGGAGGACTACGAGCAGTACTTC
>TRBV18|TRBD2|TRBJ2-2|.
CASSPSGANTGELFF
TGTGCCAGCTCACCAAGCGGGGCGAACACCGGGGAGCTGTTTTTT
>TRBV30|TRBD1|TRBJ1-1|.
CASGTEITEAFF
TGTGCCTCAGGGACAGAGATCACTGAAGCTTTCTTT
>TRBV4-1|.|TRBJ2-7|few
CASSQESSYEQYF
TGCGCCAGCAGCCAAGAGTCCAGCTACGAGCAGTACTTC
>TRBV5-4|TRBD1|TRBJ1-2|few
CASSSGQVYGYTF
TGTGCCAGCAGCTCTGGACAGGTTTATGGCTACACCTTC
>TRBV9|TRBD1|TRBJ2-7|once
CASSTRQGSSYEQYF
TGTGCCAGCAGCACCCGACAGGGGAGTTCCTACGAGCAGTACTTC
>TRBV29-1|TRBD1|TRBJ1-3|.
CSVDDRGGNTIYF
TGCAGCGTCGATGACAGGGGGGGAAACACCATATATTTT
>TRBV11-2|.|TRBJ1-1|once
CASSRGRTEAFF
TGTGCCAGCAGCCGGGGGAGGACTGAAGCTTTCTTT
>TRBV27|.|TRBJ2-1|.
CASSLGRYNEQFF
TGTGCCAGCAGTTTAGGCAGGTACAATGAGCAGTTCTTC
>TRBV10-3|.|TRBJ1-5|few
CAISESGSNQPQHF
TGTGCCATCAGTGAGTCCGGGTCCAATCAGCCCCAGCATTTT
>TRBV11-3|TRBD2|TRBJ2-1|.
CASSLISGSTSYNEQFF
TGTGCCAGCAGCTTGATTAGCGGGAGCACCTCCTACAATGAGCAGTTCTTC
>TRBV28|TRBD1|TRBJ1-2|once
CASSHGQGNGYTF
TGTGCCAGCAGTCACGGACAGGGTAACGGCTACACCTTC
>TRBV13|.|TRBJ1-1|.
CASSLAGRGTEAFF
TGTGCCAGCAGCTTGGCAGGGAGGGGCACTGAAGCTTTCTTT
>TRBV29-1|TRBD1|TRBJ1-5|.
CSVATGVDQPQHF
TGCAGCGTTGCTACAGGGGTGGATCAGCCCCAGCATTTT
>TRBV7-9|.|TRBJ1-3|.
CASSYTSSGNTIYF
TGTGCCAGCAGCTACACTAGCTCTGGAAACACCATATATTTT
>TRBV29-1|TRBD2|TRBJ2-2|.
CSAGTSGYTGELFF
TGCAGCGCCGGGACTAGCGGATACACCGGGGAGCTGTTTTTT
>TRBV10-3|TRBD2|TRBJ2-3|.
CANSGRSTDTQYF
TGTGCCAATAGCGGGAGAAGCACAGATACGCAGTATTTT
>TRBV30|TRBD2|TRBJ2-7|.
CAWSVRSAGYEQYF
TGTGCCTGGAGTGTACGCTCAGCGGGGTACGAGCAGTACTTC
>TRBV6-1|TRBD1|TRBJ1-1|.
CASSETGQVNTEAFF
TGTGCCAGCAGTGAGACGGGACAGGTGAACACTGAAGCTTTCTTT
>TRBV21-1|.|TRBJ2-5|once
CASSKTPVQETQYF
TGTGCCAGCAGCAAGACACCCGTCCAAGAGACCCAGTACTTC
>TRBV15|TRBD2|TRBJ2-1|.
CATSRTAGGSYNEQFF
TGTGCCACCAGCAGAACGGCGGGAGGGAGCTACAATGAGCAGTTCTTC
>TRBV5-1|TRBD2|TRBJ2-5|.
CASSPGTSGSQETQYF
TGCGCCAGCAGCCCAGGGACTAGCGGGAGCCAAGAGACCCAGTACTTC
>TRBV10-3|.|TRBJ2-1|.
CAISDYGYNEQFF
TGTGCCATCAGTGACTACGGCTACAATGAGCAGTTCTTC
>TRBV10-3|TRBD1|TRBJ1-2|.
CATAGTDIGYTF
TGTGCCACCGCCGGGACAGACATTGGCTACACCTTC
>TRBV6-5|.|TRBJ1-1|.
CASSYSTGRTEAFF
TGTGCCAGCAGTTACTCGACAGGCAGGACCGAAGCTTTCTTT
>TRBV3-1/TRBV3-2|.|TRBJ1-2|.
CASSQDHGAAYGYTF
TGTGCCAGCAGCCAAGATCATGGGGCAGCCTATGGCTACACCTTC
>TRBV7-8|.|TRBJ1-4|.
CASSTYRSTNEKLFF
TGTGCCAGCAGCACCTACAGGTCAACTAATGAAAAACTGTTTTTT
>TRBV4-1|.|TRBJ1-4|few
CASSPGLIGKLFF
TGCGCCAGCAGCCCAGGGTTGATCGGAAAACTGTTTTTT
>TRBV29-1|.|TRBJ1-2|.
CSVAGRAERGYTF
TGCAGCGTTGCCGGCAGGGCTGAGCGTGGCTACACCTTC
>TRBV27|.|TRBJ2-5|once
CASSLSGLPQETQYF
TGTGCCAGCAGTTTATCGGGACTTCCACAAGAGACCCAGTACTTC
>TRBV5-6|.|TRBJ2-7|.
CASSLNPSSYEQYF
TGTGCCAGCAGCTTGAATCCCAGCTCCTACGAGCAGTACTTC
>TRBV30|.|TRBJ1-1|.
CACFGGAKEAFF
TGTGCCTGCTTTGGAGGGGCCAAGGAAGCTTTCTTT
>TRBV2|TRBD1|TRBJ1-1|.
CASREGAQTEAFF
TGTGCCAGCAGAGAGGGGGCGCAGACTGAAGCTTTCTTT